The clone carrying this T cell receptor (beta chain) has more than one count but fewer than ten. Antigen specificity is unknown. The sample originates from a study of T cells in Graves' hyperthyroidism and ophthalmopathy. Study findings and constraints: Ophthalmopathy, as predicted by the model, came a median roughly 6.5 months after the prediction. In the blood, most expanded thyroid clonotypes above 0.001 appeared as well.

RNA transcripts yielded amplified TCR beta CDR3 regions. The primer set for the first-round RT-PCR of the TCR CDR3 was HTBI. Via MiXCR, TCRdb re-called the multiplex PCR reads, giving one row per CDR3 protein. The profile shows about 540,000 distinct CDR3 sequences, roughly 46% of them singletons. The V and J ends lost 0 bases and 9 bases respectively, with 6 bases between them. The CDR3 runs 11 residues. CDR1 is LGHDT and CDR2 is YNNKEL in the germline V gene (reference sequence). Graves' hyperthyroidism was deemed stable given no ophthalmopathy progression within 18 months. The receptor's source is a woman aged 18-29 years with Graves' hyperthyroidism. The rearrangement uses TRBV3-1 and TRBJ2-7; tentative D call: TRBD2 (5 bases). The source material was peripheral blood or thyroid tissue (not recorded which). CDR3 in amino acids: CASSQDGGQYF. The CDR3 coding sequence is TGTGCCAGCAGCCAAGACGGAGGGCAGTACTTC.